The 11 T cell receptor beta chains below were found in one sample sequenced in a study of cytomegalovirus exposure and HLA in healthy donors (dated 2017 in TCRdb). The library came from the immunoSEQ multiplex PCR assay. The multiplex PCR relied on a mix of 60 forward primers for TCR Vbeta segments and 13 reverse primers for TCR Jbeta segments. Held by TCRdb, this immuneACCESS table contains in-frame sequences only and omits some clones. Under half of the omission traces to an unresolved V gene where checked; the cause of the rest is unknown. The sample yields some 130,000 clones; 70% to 80% were counted once. Roughly 3% of the sample rests with the top ten. The specimen sequenced was PBMCs. The receptors originated from a woman between 55 and 75 years old in good health and CMV-seropositive.

The chain joins TRBV27 to TRBJ1-5, with 7 bases identical to TRBD1. The J segment lost 4 bases and the V segment lost 3 bases, leaving 12 bases of the junction unmatched. CDR1 and CDR2 (germline): MNHEY, SMNVEV (reference sequence). The CDR3 covers 17 residues. In DNA form, the CDR3 reads TGTGCCAGCAGTTTCTCGCGCCCCGGGACAGTTAATCAGCCCCAGCATTTT. It specifies CASSFSRPGTVNQPQHF.

This clone occurred a few times. The J gene is TRBJ2-7, the V gene TRBV5-5; 9 bases map to TRBD2. V was pared by 4 bases and J by 0 bases, with 5 bases of the junction left unmatched. The CDR3 spans 15 residues. Per germline, CDR1 SGHKS and CDR2 YYEKEE (reference sequence). The CDR3 coding sequence is TGTGCCAGCAGCGAGACTAGCGGCCTCTCCTACGAGCAGTACTTC. This gives the protein CASSETSGLSYEQYF.

This clone was seen only a few times. The chain carries TRBV7-9 and TRBJ2-1; 9 nucleotides match TRBD1. V trimming: 6 bases; J trimming: 7 bases; junction bases outside the gene matches: 4. CDR3 length: 13 residues. The germline gives CDR1 SEHNR, CDR2 FQNEAQ (reference sequence). The CDR3 DNA reads as TGTGCCAGCAGACAGGGGGCATGGAATGAGCAGTTCTTC. This encodes CASRQGAWNEQFF.

The gene calls are TRBV9 and TRBJ1-5; the D gene is possibly TRBD1 (6 bases). The CDR3 length is 14 residues. Between the trimmed V and J ends, which lost 0 bases and 6 bases, there was a span of 10 bases. The germline CDR1 and CDR2 sequences are SGDLS and YYNGEE. The chain's CDR3 is CASSVGPGAQPQHF. The CDR3 DNA sequence: TGTGCCAGCAGCGTAGGGCCAGGGGCTCAGCCCCAGCATTTT. The full variable domain, rest sourced from reference TRBV9 and TRBJ1-5, is DSGVTQTPKHLITATGQRVTLRCSPRSGDLSVYWYQQSLDQGLQFLIQYYNGEERAKGNILERFSAQQFPDLHSELNLSSLELGDSALYFCASSVGPGAQPQHFGDGTRLSIL.

This chain joins TRBV9 and TRBJ2-3, with 12 bases aligning to TRBD1. Trimming at V came to 3 bases and at J to 3 bases, leaving 5 bases not matched to a gene. Germline CDR1 SGDLS, CDR2 YYNGEE. There are 16 residues in the CDR3. CDR3 sequence: CASSERDRGQTDTQYF. The CDR3 nucleotides read TGTGCCAGCAGCGAGCGGGACAGGGGGCAAACAGATACGCAGTATTTT.

The chain is built from TRBV9 and TRBJ2-3; 9 bases fit TRBD1. V lost 4 bases and J lost 4; bases outside the gene matches: 10. The CDR3 totals 16 residues. Germline values: CDR1 SGDLS, CDR2 YYNGEE. CDR3 DNA sequence: TGTGCCAGCAGCATACGGCGACAGGGGGGGGCAGATACGCAGTATTTT. Translation: CASSIRRQGGADTQYF.

V gene TRBV15 combines with J gene TRBJ2-5, with D maybe TRBD1 (5 bases). The germline V gene encodes CDR1 LNHNV and CDR2 YYDKDF (reference sequence). Trimming took off 1 base at V and 4 bases at J, with 16 bases between the two ends. This CDR3 is 16 amino acids long. CDR3 sequence (DNA): TGTGCCACCAGCAGAGCGCATGAGTCAGGGCGAGAGACCCAGTACTTC. As protein: CATSRAHESGRETQYF.

The V gene is TRBV19, the J gene TRBJ1-4; 9 nucleotides match TRBD1. This CDR3 is built from 15 residues. Germline V gene data show CDR1 as LNHDA and CDR2 as SQIVND (reference sequence). V shed 6 bases and J 8 bases; nucleotides not matched to a gene: 10. CDR3 nucleotide sequence: TGTGCCAGTAGACTCCGGGACAGGGCGTGGGAAAAACTGTTTTTT. It specifies CASRLRDRAWEKLFF. The variable domain in full, completed from reference TRBV19 and TRBJ1-4, reads DGGITQSPKYLFRKEGQNVTLSCEQNLNHDAMYWYRQDPGQGLRLIYYSQIVNDFQKGDIAEGYSVSREKKESFPLTVTSAQKNPTAFYLCASRLRDRAWEKLFFGSGTQLSVL.

This clone was counted a few times. The chain employs TRBV7-3 and TRBJ2-2, with D perhaps TRBD2 (5 bases). The CDR3 totals 15 residues. Trimming left V 6 bases short and J 7 bases short, with 18 bases between. CDR1 is SGHTA, CDR2 FQGTGA, per germline. CDR3: CASRKGPLVGGELFF. CDR3 nucleotide sequence: TGTGCCAGCAGAAAAGGCCCACTAGTTGGCGGGGAGCTGTTTTTT.

The table lists this clone with a count of one. The chain is built from TRBV6-5 and TRBJ1-1; 10 nucleotides line up with TRBD1. Per the germline V gene, CDR1 is MNHEY and CDR2 is SVGAGI. V lost 8 bases and J lost 5; bases outside the gene matches: 5. The CDR3 runs 13 residues. The CDR3 loop reads CASGRQGATEAFF. The CDR3 DNA follows: TGTGCCAGCGGAAGACAGGGGGCAACTGAAGCTTTCTTT.

This chain joins TRBV7-9 and TRBJ1-4, with 7 positions matching TRBD1. Germline V lookup: CDR1 SEHNR, CDR2 FQNEAQ (reference sequence). Trimming removed 3 bases from V and 4 bases from J; junction bases left unmatched: 5. The CDR3 contains 15 residues. CDR3 DNA: TGTGCCAGCAGCTTTCCGGGACAGTATAATGAAAAACTGTTTTTT. As protein: CASSFPGQYNEKLFF.